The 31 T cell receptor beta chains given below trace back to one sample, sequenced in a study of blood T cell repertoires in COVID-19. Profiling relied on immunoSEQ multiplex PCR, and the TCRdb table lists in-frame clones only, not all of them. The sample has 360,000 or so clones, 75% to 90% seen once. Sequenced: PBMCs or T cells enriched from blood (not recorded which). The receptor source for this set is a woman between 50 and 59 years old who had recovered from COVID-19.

In nucleotides, the CDR3 is TGTGCCAGCAGTTTATCAGGGGATGGCTACACCTTC. Translated, it gives CASSLSGDGYTF. The chain employs TRBV12-3 or TRBV12-4 and TRBJ1-2; D might be TRBD1 (6 bases). CDR3 length equals 12 residues. V was clipped by 2 bases and J by 6 bases, with 7 bases between them.

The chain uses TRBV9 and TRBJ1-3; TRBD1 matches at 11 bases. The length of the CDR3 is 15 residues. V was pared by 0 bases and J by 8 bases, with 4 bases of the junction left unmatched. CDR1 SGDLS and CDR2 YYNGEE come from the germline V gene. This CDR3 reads CASSVVGQGGDTIYF. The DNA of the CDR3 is TGTGCCAGCAGCGTAGTGGGACAGGGGGGGGACACCATATATTTT.

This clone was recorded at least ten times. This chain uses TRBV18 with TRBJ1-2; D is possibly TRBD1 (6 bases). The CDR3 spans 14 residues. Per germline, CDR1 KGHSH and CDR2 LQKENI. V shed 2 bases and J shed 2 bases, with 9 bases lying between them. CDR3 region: CASSPNGQNYGYTF. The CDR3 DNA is TGTGCCAGCTCACCAAACGGACAGAACTATGGCTACACCTTC.

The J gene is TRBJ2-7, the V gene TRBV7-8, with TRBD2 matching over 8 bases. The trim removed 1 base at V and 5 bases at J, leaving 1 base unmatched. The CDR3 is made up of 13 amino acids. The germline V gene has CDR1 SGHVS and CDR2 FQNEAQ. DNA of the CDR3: TGTGCCAGCAGCTTAGGGGGACTAGACGAGCAGTACTTC. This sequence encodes CASSLGGLDEQYF.

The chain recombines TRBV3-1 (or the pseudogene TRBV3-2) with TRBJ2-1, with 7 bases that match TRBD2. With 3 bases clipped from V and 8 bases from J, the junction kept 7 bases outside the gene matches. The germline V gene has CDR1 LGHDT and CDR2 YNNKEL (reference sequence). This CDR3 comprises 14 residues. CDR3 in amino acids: CASSQYVGGDEQFF. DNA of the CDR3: TGTGCCAGCAGCCAGTACGTTGGGGGGGATGAGCAGTTCTTC.

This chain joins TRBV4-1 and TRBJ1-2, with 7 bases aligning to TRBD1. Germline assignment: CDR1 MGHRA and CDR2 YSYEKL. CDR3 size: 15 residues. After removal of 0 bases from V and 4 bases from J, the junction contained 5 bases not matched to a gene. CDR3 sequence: CASSQEGTAPYGYTF. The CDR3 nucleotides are TGCGCCAGCAGCCAAGAGGGGACAGCCCCCTATGGCTACACCTTC.

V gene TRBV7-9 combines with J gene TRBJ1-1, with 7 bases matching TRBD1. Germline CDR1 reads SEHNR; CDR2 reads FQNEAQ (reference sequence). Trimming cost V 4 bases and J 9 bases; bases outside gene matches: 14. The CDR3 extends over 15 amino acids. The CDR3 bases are TGTGCCAGCAGCTCCATACCGGGACAGAAACTGAAAGCTTTCTTT. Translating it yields CASSSIPGQKLKAFF.

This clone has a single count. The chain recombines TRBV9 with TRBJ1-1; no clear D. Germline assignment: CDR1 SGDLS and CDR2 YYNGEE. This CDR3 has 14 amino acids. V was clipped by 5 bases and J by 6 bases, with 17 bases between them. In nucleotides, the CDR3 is TGTGCCAGCAGTAGAACGGGAGACTTGGCTGAAGCTTTCTTT. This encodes CASSRTGDLAEAFF.

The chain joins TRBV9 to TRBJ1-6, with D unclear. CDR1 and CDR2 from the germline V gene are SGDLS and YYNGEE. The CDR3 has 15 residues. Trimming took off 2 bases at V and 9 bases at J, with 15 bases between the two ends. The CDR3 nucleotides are TGTGCCAGCAGCGTGGGCAGGCAGTTTGGTTCACCCCTCCACTTT. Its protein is CASSVGRQFGSPLHF.

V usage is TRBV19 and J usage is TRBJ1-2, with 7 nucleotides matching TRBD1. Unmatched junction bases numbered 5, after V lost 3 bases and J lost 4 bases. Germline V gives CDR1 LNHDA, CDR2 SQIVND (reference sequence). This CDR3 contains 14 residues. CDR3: CASSIRQGSYGYTF. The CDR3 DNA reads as TGTGCCAGTAGTATCCGACAGGGTAGCTATGGCTACACCTTC.

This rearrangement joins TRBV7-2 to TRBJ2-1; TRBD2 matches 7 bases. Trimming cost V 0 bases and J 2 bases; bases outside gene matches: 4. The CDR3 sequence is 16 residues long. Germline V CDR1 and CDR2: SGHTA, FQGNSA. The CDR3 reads CASSLAGTTPYNEQFF. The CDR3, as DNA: TGTGCCAGCAGCTTAGCGGGGACTACACCCTACAATGAGCAGTTCTTC.

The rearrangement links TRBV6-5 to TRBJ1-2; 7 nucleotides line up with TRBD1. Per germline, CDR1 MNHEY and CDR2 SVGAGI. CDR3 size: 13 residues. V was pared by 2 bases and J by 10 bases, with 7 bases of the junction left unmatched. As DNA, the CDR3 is TGTGCCAGCAGTTACGGACAGGCGCCGGACTACACCTTC. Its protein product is CASSYGQAPDYTF.

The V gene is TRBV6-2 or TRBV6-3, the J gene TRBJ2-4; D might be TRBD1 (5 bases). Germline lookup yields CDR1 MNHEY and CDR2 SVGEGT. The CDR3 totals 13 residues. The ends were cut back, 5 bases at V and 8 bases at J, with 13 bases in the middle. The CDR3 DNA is TGTGCCAGCAGTCCGCGGATAGGGGACATTCAGTACTTC. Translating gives CASSPRIGDIQYF.

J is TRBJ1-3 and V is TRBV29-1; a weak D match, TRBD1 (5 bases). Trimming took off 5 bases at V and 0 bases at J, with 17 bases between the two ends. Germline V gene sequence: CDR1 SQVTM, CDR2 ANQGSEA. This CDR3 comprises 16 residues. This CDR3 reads CSVQGLFQSSGNTIYF. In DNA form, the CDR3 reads TGCAGCGTTCAGGGACTCTTCCAGAGCTCTGGAAACACCATATATTTT.

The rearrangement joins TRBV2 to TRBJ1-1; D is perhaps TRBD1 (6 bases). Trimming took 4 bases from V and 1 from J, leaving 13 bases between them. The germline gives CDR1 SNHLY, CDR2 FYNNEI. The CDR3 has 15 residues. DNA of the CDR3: TGTGCCAGCAGTGCCCTGACAGGAGGGAACACTGAAGCTTTCTTT. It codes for CASSALTGGNTEAFF.

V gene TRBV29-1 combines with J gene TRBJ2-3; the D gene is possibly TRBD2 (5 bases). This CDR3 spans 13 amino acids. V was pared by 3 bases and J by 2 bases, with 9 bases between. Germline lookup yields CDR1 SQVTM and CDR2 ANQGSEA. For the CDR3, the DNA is TGCAGCGTTGATGCGGGTAACACAGATACGCAGTATTTT. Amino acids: CSVDAGNTDTQYF.

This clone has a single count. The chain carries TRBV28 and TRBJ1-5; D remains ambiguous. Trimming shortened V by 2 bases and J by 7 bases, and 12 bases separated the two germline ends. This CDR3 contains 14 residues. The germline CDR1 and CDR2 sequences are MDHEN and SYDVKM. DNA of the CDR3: TGTGCCAGCAGTTTAGTGGAGATCTTGCAGCCCCAGCATTTT. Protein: CASSLVEILQPQHF.

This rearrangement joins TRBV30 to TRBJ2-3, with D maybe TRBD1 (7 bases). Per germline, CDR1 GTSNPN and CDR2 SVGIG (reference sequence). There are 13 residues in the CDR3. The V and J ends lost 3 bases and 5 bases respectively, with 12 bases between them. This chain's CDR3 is CAWSNRGGDTQYF. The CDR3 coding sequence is TGTGCCTGGAGCAACAGGGGAGGAGATACGCAGTATTTT.

The chain's CDR3 is CASSLWQRADNEQFF. In nucleotides, the CDR3 is TGTGCCAGCAGCTTGTGGCAGCGGGCCGATAATGAGCAGTTCTTC. The V call is TRBV7-9, the J call TRBJ2-1; weak D call: TRBD2 (6 bases). Trimming left V 3 bases short and J 7 bases short, with 16 bases between. In germline, CDR1 is SEHNR, CDR2 FQNEAQ (reference sequence). This CDR3 is built from 15 residues.

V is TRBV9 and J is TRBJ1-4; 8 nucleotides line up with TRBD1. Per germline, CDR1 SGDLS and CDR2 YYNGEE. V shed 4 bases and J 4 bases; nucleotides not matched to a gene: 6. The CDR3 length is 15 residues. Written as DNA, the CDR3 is TGTGCCAGCAGCCTTGGACAGGGCGATAATGAAAAACTGTTTTTT. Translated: CASSLGQGDNEKLFF.

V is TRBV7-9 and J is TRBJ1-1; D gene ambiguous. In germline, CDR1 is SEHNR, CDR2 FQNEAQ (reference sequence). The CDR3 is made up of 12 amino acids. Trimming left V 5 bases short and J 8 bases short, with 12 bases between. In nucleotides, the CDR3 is TGTGCCAGCAGCCCCATCCCTAGCGAAGCTTTCTTT. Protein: CASSPIPSEAFF.

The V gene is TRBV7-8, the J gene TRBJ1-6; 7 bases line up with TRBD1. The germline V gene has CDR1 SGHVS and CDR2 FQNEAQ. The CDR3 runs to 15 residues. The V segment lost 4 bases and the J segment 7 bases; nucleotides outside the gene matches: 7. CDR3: CASSSPTGYNSPLHF. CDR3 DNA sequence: TGTGCCAGCAGCTCACCGACAGGGTACAATTCACCCCTCCACTTT.

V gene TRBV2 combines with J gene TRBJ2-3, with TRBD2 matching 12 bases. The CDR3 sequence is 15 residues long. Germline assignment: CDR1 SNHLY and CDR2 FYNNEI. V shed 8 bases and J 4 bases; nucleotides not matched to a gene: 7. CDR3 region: CASSKTSGGADTQYF. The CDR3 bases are TGTGCCAGCTCTAAGACTAGCGGGGGCGCAGATACGCAGTATTTT.

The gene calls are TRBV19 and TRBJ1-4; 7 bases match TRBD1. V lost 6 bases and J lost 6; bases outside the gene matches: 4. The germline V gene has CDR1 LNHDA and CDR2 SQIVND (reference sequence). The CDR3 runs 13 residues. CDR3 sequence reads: CASRSRGYEKLFF. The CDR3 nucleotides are TGTGCCAGTAGAAGCAGGGGGTATGAAAAACTGTTTTTT.

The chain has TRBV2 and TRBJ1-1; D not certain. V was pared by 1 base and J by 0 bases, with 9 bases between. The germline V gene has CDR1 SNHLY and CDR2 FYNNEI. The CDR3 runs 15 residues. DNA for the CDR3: TGTGCCAGCAGTGAAGGAGTACGCATGAACACTGAAGCTTTCTTT. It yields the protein CASSEGVRMNTEAFF.

The CDR3 nucleotides read TGTGCCAGCAGTCCGTCCGGGACAGGGAATGAAAAACTGTTTTTT. Translation gives CASSPSGTGNEKLFF. V is TRBV6-5 and J is TRBJ1-4, with TRBD1 matching 9 bases. CDR1 is MNHEY, CDR2 SVGAGI, per germline. This CDR3 has 15 residues. V trimming: 5 bases; J trimming: 5 bases; junction bases outside the gene matches: 6.

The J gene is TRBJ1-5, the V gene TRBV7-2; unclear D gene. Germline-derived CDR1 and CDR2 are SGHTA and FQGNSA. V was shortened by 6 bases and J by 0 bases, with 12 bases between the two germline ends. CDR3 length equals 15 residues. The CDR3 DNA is TGTGCCAGCAGGGCCGCAGGTTATAGCAATCAGCCCCAGCATTTT. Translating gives CASRAAGYSNQPQHF.

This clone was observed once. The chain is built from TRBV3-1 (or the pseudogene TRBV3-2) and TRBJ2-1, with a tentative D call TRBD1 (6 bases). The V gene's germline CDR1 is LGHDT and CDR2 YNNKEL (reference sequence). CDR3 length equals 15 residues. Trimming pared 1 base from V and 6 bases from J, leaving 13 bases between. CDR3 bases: TGTGCCAGCAGCCAAGGCAGGGGAAGGGGCAATGAGCAGTTCTTC. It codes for CASSQGRGRGNEQFF.

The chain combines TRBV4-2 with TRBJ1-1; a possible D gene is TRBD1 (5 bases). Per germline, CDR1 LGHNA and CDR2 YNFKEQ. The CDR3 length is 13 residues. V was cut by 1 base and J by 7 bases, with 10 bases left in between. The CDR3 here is CASSQVSGVEAFF. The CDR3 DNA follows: TGTGCCAGCAGCCAAGTTTCGGGGGTTGAAGCTTTCTTT.

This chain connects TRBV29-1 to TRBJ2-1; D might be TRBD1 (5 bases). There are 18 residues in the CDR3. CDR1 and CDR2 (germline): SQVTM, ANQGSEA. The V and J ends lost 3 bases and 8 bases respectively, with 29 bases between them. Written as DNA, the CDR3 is TGCAGCGTTGATAACCCCTCCAGGAGTACAGGTCTTATGTATGAGCAGTTCTTC. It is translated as CSVDNPSRSTGLMYEQFF.

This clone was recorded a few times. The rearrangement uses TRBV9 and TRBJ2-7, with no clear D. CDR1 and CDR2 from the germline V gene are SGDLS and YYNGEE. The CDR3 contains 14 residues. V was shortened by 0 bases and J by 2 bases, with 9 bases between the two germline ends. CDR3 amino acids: CASSVGQQTYEQYF. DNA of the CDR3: TGTGCCAGCAGCGTAGGCCAACAGACCTACGAGCAGTACTTC.